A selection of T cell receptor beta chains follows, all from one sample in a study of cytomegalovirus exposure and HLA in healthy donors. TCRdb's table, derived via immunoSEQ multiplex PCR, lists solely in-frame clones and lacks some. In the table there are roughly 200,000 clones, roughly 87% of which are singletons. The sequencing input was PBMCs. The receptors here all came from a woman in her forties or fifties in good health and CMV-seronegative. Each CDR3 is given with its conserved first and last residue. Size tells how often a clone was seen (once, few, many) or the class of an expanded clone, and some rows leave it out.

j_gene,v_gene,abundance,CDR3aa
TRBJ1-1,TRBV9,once,CASGLAMDTEAFF
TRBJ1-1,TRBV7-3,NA,CASSSRQGTEAFF
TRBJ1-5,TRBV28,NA,CASSYRGGSNQPQHF
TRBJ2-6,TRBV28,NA,CAGLKGVAGANVLTF
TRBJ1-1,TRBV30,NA,CAWTHGRGRNTEAFF
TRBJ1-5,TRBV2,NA,CASSEEGVRNQPQHF
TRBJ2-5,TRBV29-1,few,CSVEDLAGGFETQYF
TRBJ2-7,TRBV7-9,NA,CASSNPTGTSAYEQYF
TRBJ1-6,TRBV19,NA,CASRGTGINSPLHF
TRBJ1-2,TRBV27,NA,CASSLEGVGGYGYTF
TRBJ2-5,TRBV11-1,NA,CASSHGTGQETQYF
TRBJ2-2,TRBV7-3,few,CASSLEMNTGELFF
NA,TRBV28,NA,CASSPPTAGGPHEQYF
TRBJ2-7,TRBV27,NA,CASSFSGLTHEQYF
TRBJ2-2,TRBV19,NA,CASMSFPGELFF
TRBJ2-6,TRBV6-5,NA,CASSHSRSGANVLTF
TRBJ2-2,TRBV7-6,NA,CASSLAVARTGELFF
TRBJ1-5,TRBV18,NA,CASSQDRLNQPQHF
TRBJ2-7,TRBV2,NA,CASTRQGSYEQYF
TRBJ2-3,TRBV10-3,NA,CAISEPAGGSDTQYF
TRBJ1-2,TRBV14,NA,CASNRDRGGGYTF
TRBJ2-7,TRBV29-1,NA,CSVSGTGYYEQYF
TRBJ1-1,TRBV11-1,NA,CASSGGRGRVNTEAFF
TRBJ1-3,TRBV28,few,CASTAGFAASGNTIYF
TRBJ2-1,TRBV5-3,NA,CARTQDRNSYNEQFF
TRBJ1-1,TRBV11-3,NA,CASSREGTEAFF
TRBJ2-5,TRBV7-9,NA,CASSTGGGAREETQYF
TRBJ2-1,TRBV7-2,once,CASSPMVTGYNEQFF
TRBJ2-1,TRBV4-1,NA,CASSQAGTSGGNEQFF
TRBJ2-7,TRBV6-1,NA,CASSEGTGYPYEQYF
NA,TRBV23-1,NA,CASSLLVYEQYF
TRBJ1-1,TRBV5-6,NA,CASSLGGQRGAEAFF
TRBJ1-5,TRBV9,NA,CASSSGRSNQPQHF
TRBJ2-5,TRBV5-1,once,CATWTGEQETQYF
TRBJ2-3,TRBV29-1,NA,CSVDRQGASADTQYF
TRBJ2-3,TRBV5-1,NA,CASSLEGRVTDTQYF
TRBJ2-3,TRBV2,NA,CASSETGGAGVDTQYF
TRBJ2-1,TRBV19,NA,CASSMRGGRSYNEQFF
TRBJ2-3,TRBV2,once,CASTGSGRGDTQYF
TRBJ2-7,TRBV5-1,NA,CASSRDAKRGSYEQYF
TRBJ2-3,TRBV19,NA,CASSFSPGAGGTDTQYF
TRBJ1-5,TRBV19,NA,CASSTHRQENQPQHF
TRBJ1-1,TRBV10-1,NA,CASSRTSTGLAFF
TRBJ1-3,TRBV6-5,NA,CASSYSREGSGNTIYF
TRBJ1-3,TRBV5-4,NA,CASSPGVAVGTIYF
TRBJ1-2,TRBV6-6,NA,CASSYGSGDSSYGYTF
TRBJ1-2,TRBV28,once,CASSSRDSYGYTF
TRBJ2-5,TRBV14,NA,CASSGLDGKTQYF
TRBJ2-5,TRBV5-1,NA,CASSFSGTQETQYF
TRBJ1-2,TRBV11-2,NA,CASSLDRRAGGLLFNYGYTF
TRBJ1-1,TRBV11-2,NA,CASSLASRGGTEAFF
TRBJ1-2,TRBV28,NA,CASSTRQGYYGYTF
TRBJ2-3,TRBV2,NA,CASDRVISTDTQYF